Detailed here is one TCR beta chain. The ends lost 2 bases at V and 8 bases at J; junction bases unmatched: 7. The CDR3 is 15 amino acids. In germline, CDR1 is SGDLS, CDR2 YYNGEE. The sample originates from a study of blood T cell repertoires in COVID-19. Authors' analysis steps: Nucleated cell counts were estimated from reference gene primer amplification. Generated by immunoSEQ multiplex PCR, the TCRdb table keeps only in-frame clones and is missing some. V, J and clone size are taken as reported in that table, and D and trimming were inferred from the DNA itself. The sample contains 35,000 to 50,000 clones, under 85% of which appear only once.

What was sequenced was peripheral blood. This clonotype was sampled from a human donor in a cohort sampled during active COVID-19. The V and J genes are TRBV9 and TRBJ1-4, with TRBD1 matching 9 bases. CDR3 residues: CASSVTGGVWEKLFF. The CDR3 nucleotides are TGTGCCAGCAGCGTTACAGGGGGCGTCTGGGAAAAACTGTTTTTT.